These 6 T cell receptor beta chains came from one sample sequenced in a study of blood T cell repertoires in COVID-19. Assay: immunoSEQ multiplex PCR; the TCRdb copy retains only in-frame clones and omits some. The sample includes some 200,000 clones, 80% to 90% of them seen just once. Material: peripheral blood. These receptors were taken from a woman aged 55-69 years who had recovered from COVID-19.

Concerning this clone itself: This may come from a read error, since a much larger clone is one base off. CDR3 amino acids: CASSLRDSNYGYTF. Written as DNA, the CDR3 is TGTGCCAGCAGCCTCCGGGACAGTAACTATGGCTACACCTTC. The chain uses TRBV2 and TRBJ1-2; 7 bases map to TRBD1. CDR1 and CDR2 from the germline V gene are SNHLY and FYNNEI. The ends lost 6 bases at V and 1 base at J; junction bases unmatched: 5. The CDR3 covers 14 residues.

The chain links TRBV7-9 to TRBJ2-4; TRBD1 agrees at 11 bases. Germline assignment: CDR1 SEHNR and CDR2 FQNEAQ (reference sequence). The ends lost 5 bases at V and 4 bases at J; junction bases unmatched: 4. The CDR3 is 15 amino acids. The CDR3 region has the DNA TGTGCCAGCAGCGGGGACAGGGGGGCAAAAAACATTCAGTACTTC. It codes for CASSGDRGAKNIQYF.

This clone was seen just once. The chain recombines TRBV3-1 (or the pseudogene TRBV3-2) with TRBJ1-2; no definite D call. This CDR3 region has 13 residues. With 2 bases removed from V and 6 bases from J, the gap between germline ends came to 10 bases. CDR1 is LGHDT and CDR2 is YNNKEL in the germline V gene (reference sequence). CDR3 residues: CASSQKDDNGYTF. Written as DNA, the CDR3 is TGTGCCAGCAGCCAAAAAGACGACAATGGCTACACCTTC.

This chain's CDR3 is CAWSASSGGAKAGELFF. The CDR3 DNA reads as TGTGCCTGGAGTGCCTCTAGCGGGGGGGCCAAAGCCGGGGAGCTGTTTTTT. The chain links TRBV30 to TRBJ2-2; 12 nucleotides line up with TRBD2. The junction had 9 bases not matched to a gene; V was cut back by 1 base and J by 6 bases. This CDR3 has 17 amino acids. Germline lookup yields CDR1 GTSNPN and CDR2 SVGIG (reference sequence).

The chain combines TRBV10-1 with TRBJ2-3; TRBD1 matches 7 bases. The V gene end was trimmed by 2 bases and the J gene end by 2 bases; junction bases not matched to a gene: 4. The germline gives CDR1 WNHNN, CDR2 SYGVQD (reference sequence). This CDR3 has 15 amino acids. The CDR3 region is CASSEGQEPTDTQYF. The CDR3 DNA reads as TGCGCCAGCAGTGAGGGACAGGAGCCCACAGATACGCAGTATTTT.

V is TRBV19 and J is TRBJ1-1; D uncertain. Looked up from germline, CDR1 is LNHDA and CDR2 is SQIVND (reference sequence). There are 13 residues in the CDR3. V lost 3 bases and J lost 3, with 8 bases in between. The CDR3 sequence: CASSMGVDTEAFF. CDR3 sequence (DNA): TGTGCCAGTAGTATGGGCGTAGACACTGAAGCTTTCTTT.